Described below is a single TCR beta chain sequence and its context. What it binds is unknown. The TCR beta CDR3 regions underwent amplification using RNA transcripts as the source. A set of HTBI primers served as the primers for a first-round RT-PCR of the TCR CDR3. TCRdb reanalysed the multiplex PCR reads using MiXCR and keeps one entry per CDR3 protein. The table includes 250,000 to 400,000 distinct CDR3 sequences, 12% to 15% detected once. The CDR3 length is 19 residues. CDR1 and CDR2 (germline): SGHNT, YYREEE (reference sequence). Trimming left V 2 bases short and J 0 bases short, with 18 bases between. The record originates from a study of T cells in Graves' hyperthyroidism and ophthalmopathy. About the research overall: Peripheral blood samples were taken at initial diagnosis, prior to any treatment. Study-level results: Also found in blood were most expanded thyroid clonotypes above 0.001. A 13 V-J signature model discriminated ophthalmopathy versus stable hyperthyroidism. A median about 7 months before onset, the model predicted ophthalmopathy.

The receptor's source is a woman in her thirties or forties with Graves' ophthalmopathy. Material: blood. The V gene is TRBV5-4, the J gene TRBJ2-6, with TRBD1 as a possible D gene (5 bases). CDR3 in amino acids: CASSFQTVVKGSGANVLTF. The DNA of the CDR3 is TGTGCCAGCAGCTTCCAGACAGTCGTAAAGGGCTCTGGGGCCAACGTCCTGACTTTC.